The 14 T cell receptor beta chains below all came from one sample that was sequenced in a study of blood T cell repertoires in COVID-19. Here immunoSEQ multiplex PCR was the method, and the copy in TCRdb shows in-frame clones only, minus some. The profile covers about 190,000 clones, with approximately 90% appearing a single time and around 1.2% taken by the ten largest. Source material: peripheral blood. All receptors derive from a man between 25 and 39 years old with acute or convalescent COVID-19.

The V gene is TRBV6-5, the J gene TRBJ1-6, with no clear D. This CDR3 contains 14 residues. The V gene's germline CDR1 is MNHEY and CDR2 SVGAGI. V was pared by 2 bases and J by 7 bases, with 9 bases between. The CDR3 is CASSYRGRNSPLHF. The CDR3 DNA sequence: TGTGCCAGCAGTTACCGGGGAAGGAATTCACCCCTCCACTTT.

The rearrangement links TRBV6-1 to TRBJ2-5, with TRBD2 matching over 11 bases. V trimming: 0 bases; J trimming: 1 base; junction bases outside the gene matches: 7. Germline V CDR1 and CDR2: MNHNS, SASEGT. This CDR3 is 18 amino acids long. The CDR3: CASSEAWGTSGFQETQYF. The CDR3 bases are TGTGCCAGCAGTGAAGCCTGGGGGACTAGCGGCTTCCAAGAGACCCAGTACTTC.

This chain uses TRBV28 with TRBJ2-7; 10 positions match TRBD1. There are 14 residues in the CDR3. Germline CDR1 is MDHEN and CDR2 is SYDVKM. Trimming cost V 6 bases and J 4 bases; bases outside gene matches: 6. CDR3 loop: CASRGPGQGYEQYF. The CDR3 DNA reads as TGTGCCAGCAGGGGGCCGGGACAGGGGTACGAGCAGTACTTC.

This clone was observed a single time. The V and J genes are TRBV9 and TRBJ1-6, with 9 positions matching TRBD1. V shed 4 bases and J 7 bases; nucleotides not matched to a gene: 9. The CDR3 loop spans 16 amino acids. CDR1 and CDR2 from the germline V gene are SGDLS and YYNGEE. The CDR3 is CASSPQYGTGNSPLHF. As DNA, the CDR3 is TGTGCCAGCAGCCCCCAATATGGGACAGGGAATTCACCCCTCCACTTT.

This clone was counted a single time. The rearrangement joins TRBV7-8 to TRBJ2-7; 7 bases match TRBD2. The CDR3 covers 14 residues. Trimming at V came to 0 bases and at J to 6 bases, leaving 5 bases not matched to a gene. CDR1 SGHVS and CDR2 FQNEAQ come from the germline V gene. The CDR3 region is CASSLAEGGVEQYF. The CDR3 nucleotides read TGTGCCAGCAGCTTAGCAGAGGGAGGGGTCGAGCAGTACTTC.

This clone was recorded a few times. Here the CDR3 reads CASSRGGDTQYF. CDR3 bases: TGTGCCAGCAGCCGTGGAGGGGATACGCAGTATTTT. This chain connects TRBV7-9 to TRBJ2-3; D is perhaps TRBD2 (6 bases). Deletions cut 5 bases from V and 6 bases from J, with 9 bases between. Germline V lookup: CDR1 SEHNR, CDR2 FQNEAQ (reference sequence). The CDR3 totals 12 residues.

Points on this clone: The junction departs from germline at one end; a sequencing error may be responsible. The CDR3 DNA is TGTGCTAGCAGCCGGGACAACGGGGGGACAGATACGCAGTATTTT. Translated: CASSRDNGGTDTQYF. This chain uses TRBV7-7 with TRBJ2-3, with a possible D match to TRBD2 (7 bases). The CDR3 loop spans 15 amino acids. CDR1 SSHAT and CDR2 FNYEAQ come from the germline V gene (reference sequence).

The rearrangement uses TRBV15 and TRBJ1-1; D gene unclear. The V end was cut by 0 bases, the J end by 5 bases, with 4 bases between. CDR3 length: 12 amino acids. Germline V CDR1 and CDR2: LNHNV, YYDKDF (reference sequence). The CDR3: CATSRDQTEAFF. CDR3 coding DNA: TGTGCCACCAGCAGAGATCAGACTGAAGCTTTCTTT.

This rearrangement joins TRBV5-4 to TRBJ1-2; a possible D gene is TRBD1 (5 bases). Germline CDR1 SGHNT, CDR2 YYREEE (reference sequence). CDR3 length equals 16 residues. V shed 1 base and J shed 8 bases, with 21 bases lying between them. The CDR3 reads CASSLSGGRQGGGYTF. The CDR3 coding sequence is TGTGCCAGCAGCTTGTCGGGGGGACGGCAGGGAGGCGGCTACACCTTC.

The chain carries TRBV5-4 and TRBJ1-6, with TRBD1 identical over 8 bases. Germline V lookup: CDR1 SGHNT, CDR2 YYREEE (reference sequence). This CDR3 comprises 15 residues. V was clipped by 5 bases and J by 8 bases; unmatched bases: 9. The DNA for the CDR3 is TGTGCCAGCAGACCAGGGGGCGGTTCCGATTCACCCCTCCACTTT. This translates into CASRPGGGSDSPLHF.

The chain employs TRBV11-2 and TRBJ2-7; 8 nucleotides agree with TRBD2. V trimming: 4 bases; J trimming: 4 bases; junction bases outside the gene matches: 12. CDR3 size: 16 residues. The germline V gene encodes CDR1 SGHAT and CDR2 FQNNGV. This CDR3 reads CASSYPSREGSYEQYF. CDR3 bases: TGTGCCAGCAGCTACCCCTCTCGGGAGGGATCTTACGAGCAGTACTTC.

The rearrangement links TRBV25-1 to TRBJ1-5, with D possibly TRBD1 on 5 matching bases. Trimming shortened V by 4 bases and J by 0 bases, and 16 bases separated the two germline ends. CDR3 length: 17 residues. Germline CDR1 MGHDK, CDR2 SYGVNS. The CDR3 reads CASSGGTGPYSNQPQHF. As DNA, the CDR3 is TGTGCCAGCAGTGGCGGGACGGGACCTTATAGCAATCAGCCCCAGCATTTT.

The rearrangement joins TRBV5-1 to TRBJ1-2, with D tentatively TRBD1 (5 bases). Trimming stripped 2 bases from V and 7 bases from J, with 9 bases between. The CDR3 loop spans 12 amino acids. Germline CDR1 is SGHRS and CDR2 is YFSETQ. CDR3 in amino acids: CASSFGRGGYTF. CDR3 sequence (DNA): TGCGCCAGCAGCTTTGGTAGGGGTGGCTACACCTTC.

This chain joins TRBV24-1 and TRBJ2-1; 7 nucleotides match TRBD2. J lost 1 base, V lost 0 bases, and 17 bases had no gene match. This CDR3 has 21 residues. Per germline, CDR1 KGHDR and CDR2 SFDVKD. The DNA of the CDR3 is TGTGCCACCAGTGATTTGCAAACGGGCGGCAAGGGGAGGGGATCCTACAATGAGCAGTTCTTC. Residues: CATSDLQTGGKGRGSYNEQFF.